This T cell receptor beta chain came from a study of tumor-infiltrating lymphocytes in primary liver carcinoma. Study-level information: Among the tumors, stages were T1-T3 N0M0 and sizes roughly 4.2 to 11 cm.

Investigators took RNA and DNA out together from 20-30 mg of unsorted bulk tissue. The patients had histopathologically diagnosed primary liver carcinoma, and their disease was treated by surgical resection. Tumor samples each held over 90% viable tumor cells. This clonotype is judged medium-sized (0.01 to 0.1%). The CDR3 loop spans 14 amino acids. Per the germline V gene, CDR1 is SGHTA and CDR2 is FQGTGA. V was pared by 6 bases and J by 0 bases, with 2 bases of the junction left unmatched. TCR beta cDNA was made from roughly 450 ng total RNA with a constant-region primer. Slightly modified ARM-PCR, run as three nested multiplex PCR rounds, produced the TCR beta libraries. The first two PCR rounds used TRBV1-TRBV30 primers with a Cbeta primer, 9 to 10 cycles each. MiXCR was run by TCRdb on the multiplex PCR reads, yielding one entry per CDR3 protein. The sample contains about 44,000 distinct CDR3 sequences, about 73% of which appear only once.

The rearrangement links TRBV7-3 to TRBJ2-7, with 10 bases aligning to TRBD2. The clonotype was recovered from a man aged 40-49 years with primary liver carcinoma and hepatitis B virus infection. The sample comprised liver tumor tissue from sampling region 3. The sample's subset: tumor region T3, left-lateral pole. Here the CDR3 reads CASRPSGGSYEQYF. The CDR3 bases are TGTGCCAGCAGACCTAGCGGGGGCTCCTACGAGCAGTACTTC. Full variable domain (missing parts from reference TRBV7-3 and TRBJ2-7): GAGVSQTPSNKVTEKGKYVELRCDPISGHTALYWYRQSLGQGPEFLIYFQGTGAADDSGLPNDRFFAVRPEGSVSTLKIQRTERGDSAVYLCASRPSGGSYEQYFGPGTRLTVT.